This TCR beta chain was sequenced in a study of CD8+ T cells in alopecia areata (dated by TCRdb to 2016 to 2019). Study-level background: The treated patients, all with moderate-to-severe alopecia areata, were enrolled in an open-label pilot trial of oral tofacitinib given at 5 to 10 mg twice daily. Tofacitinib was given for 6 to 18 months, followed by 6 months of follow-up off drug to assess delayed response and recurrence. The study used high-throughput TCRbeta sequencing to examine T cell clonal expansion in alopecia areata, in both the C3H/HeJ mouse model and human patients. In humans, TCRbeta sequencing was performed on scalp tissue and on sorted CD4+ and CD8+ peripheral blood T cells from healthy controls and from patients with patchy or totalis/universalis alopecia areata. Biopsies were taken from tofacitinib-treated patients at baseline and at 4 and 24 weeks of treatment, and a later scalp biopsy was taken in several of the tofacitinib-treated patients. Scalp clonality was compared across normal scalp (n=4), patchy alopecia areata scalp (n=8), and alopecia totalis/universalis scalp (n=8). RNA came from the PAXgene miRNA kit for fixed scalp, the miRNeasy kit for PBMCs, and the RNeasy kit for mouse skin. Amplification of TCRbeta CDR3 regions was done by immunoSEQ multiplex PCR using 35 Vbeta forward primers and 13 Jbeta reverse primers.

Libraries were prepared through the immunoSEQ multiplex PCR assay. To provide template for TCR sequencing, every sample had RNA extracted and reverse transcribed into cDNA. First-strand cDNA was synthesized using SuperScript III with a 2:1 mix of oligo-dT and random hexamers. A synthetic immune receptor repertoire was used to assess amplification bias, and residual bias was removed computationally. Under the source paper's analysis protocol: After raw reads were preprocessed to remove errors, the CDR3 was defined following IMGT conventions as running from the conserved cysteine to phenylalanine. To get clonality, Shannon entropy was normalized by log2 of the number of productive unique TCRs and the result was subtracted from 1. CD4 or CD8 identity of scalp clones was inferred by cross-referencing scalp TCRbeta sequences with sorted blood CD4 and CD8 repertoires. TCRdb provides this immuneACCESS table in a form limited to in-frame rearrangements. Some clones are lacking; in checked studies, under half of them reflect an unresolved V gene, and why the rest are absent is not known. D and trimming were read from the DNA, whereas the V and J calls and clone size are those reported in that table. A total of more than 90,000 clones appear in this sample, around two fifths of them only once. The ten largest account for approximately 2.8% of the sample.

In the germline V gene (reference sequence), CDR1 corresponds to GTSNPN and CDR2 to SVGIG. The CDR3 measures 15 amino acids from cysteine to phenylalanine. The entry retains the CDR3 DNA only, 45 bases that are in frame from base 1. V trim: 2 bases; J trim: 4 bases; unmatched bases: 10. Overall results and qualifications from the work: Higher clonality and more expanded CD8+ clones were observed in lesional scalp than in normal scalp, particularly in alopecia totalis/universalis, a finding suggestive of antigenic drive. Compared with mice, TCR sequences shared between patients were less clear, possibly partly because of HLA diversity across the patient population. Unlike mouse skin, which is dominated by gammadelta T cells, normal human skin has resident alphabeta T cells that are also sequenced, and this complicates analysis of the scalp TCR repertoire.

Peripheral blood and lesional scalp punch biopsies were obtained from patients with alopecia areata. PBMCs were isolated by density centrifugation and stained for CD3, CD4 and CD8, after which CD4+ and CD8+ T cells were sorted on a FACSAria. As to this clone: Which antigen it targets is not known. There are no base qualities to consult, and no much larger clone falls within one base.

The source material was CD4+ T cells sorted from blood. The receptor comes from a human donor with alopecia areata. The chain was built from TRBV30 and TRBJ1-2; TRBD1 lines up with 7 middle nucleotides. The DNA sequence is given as TGTGCCTGGAGTCCCCGCGGACAGGTTATCTATGGCTACACCTTC. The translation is CAWSPRGQVIYGYTF.